Presented here are 9 T cell receptor beta chains from one specimen sequenced in a study of OX40 agonist ivuxolimab in advanced cancers. Assay: immunoSEQ multiplex PCR; the TCRdb copy retains only in-frame clones and omits some. The sample lists about 30,000 clones, 75% to 95% seen once, with roughly 24% in the top ten. The specimen was CD4+ or CD8+ T cells sorted from blood, collected in a trial of the OX40 agonist ivuxolimab. All receptors derive from an adult with an advanced solid tumor such as melanoma, head and neck, liver or kidney cancer.

The CDR3 region has the DNA TGTGCCAGCAGCCCGGAGGGCCAACCGAACACCGGGGAGCTGTTTTTT. This translates into CASSPEGQPNTGELFF. This chain uses TRBV9 with TRBJ2-2; D perhaps matches TRBD2 (6 bases). V lost 4 bases and J 0 bases, leaving 13 bases between the germline ends. The CDR3 spans 16 residues. Germline V gene lookup returns CDR1 SGDLS and CDR2 YYNGEE.

V is TRBV5-1 and J is TRBJ2-7; TRBD1 agrees at 12 bases. The junction had 6 bases not matched to a gene; V was cut back by 3 bases and J by 2 bases. Germline CDR1 reads SGHRS; CDR2 reads YFSETQ. The CDR3 contains 16 residues. CDR3 sequence reads: CASSSGQGAGAYEQYF. The DNA of the CDR3 is TGCGCCAGCAGCTCGGGACAGGGGGCAGGCGCCTACGAGCAGTACTTC.

This chain joins TRBV6-6 and TRBJ2-7, with D possibly matching TRBD2 (6 bases). The CDR3 contains 13 residues. Germline CDR1 and CDR2: MNHNY and SVGAGI (reference sequence). Trimming removed 4 bases at V and 3 bases at J, with 10 bases between. CDR3 DNA: TGTGCCAGCAGTTCGGAGGGCCGCTACGAGCAGTACTTC. Translating gives CASSSEGRYEQYF.

V gene TRBV27 combines with J gene TRBJ2-7; D is undetermined. Per the germline V gene, CDR1 is MNHEY and CDR2 is SMNVEV (reference sequence). Trimming stripped 0 bases from V and 4 bases from J, with 7 bases between. The CDR3 length is 13 residues. The CDR3 loop reads CASSLSSPYEQYF. The CDR3 DNA sequence: TGTGCCAGCAGTTTATCGTCCCCATACGAGCAGTACTTC.

The genes are TRBV27 and TRBJ2-1; D not certain. Germline V lookup: CDR1 MNHEY, CDR2 SMNVEV (reference sequence). Trimming shortened V by 5 bases and J by 0 bases, and 8 bases separated the two germline ends. The CDR3 extends over 14 amino acids. The CDR3 sequence: CASSLVNSYNEQFF. In DNA, the CDR3 is TGTGCCAGCAGTCTGGTGAACTCCTACAATGAGCAGTTCTTC.

This chain uses TRBV2 with TRBJ1-2; D unclear. Trimming cost V 3 bases and J 3 bases, with 20 bases left between them. There are 17 residues in the CDR3. Germline V gene sequence: CDR1 SNHLY, CDR2 FYNNEI. In DNA, the CDR3 is TGTGCCAGCAGTGATACCTCTACCATTAAGGAGGACTATGGCTACACCTTC. This translates into CASSDTSTIKEDYGYTF.

The chain is built from TRBV7-8 and TRBJ2-5; D gene ambiguous. Looked up from germline, CDR1 is SGHVS and CDR2 is FQNEAQ. With 1 base removed from V and 1 base from J, the gap between germline ends came to 16 bases. This CDR3 comprises 17 residues. This CDR3 is CASSLVGWVQSQETQYF. The CDR3 nucleotides read TGTGCCAGCAGCTTAGTTGGTTGGGTACAATCCCAAGAGACCCAGTACTTC. Filled out from reference TRBV7-8 and TRBJ2-5, the complete variable domain reads GAGVSQSPRYKVAKRGQDVALRCDPISGHVSLFWYQQALGQGPEFLTYFQNEAQLDKSGLPSDRFFAERPEGSVSTLKIQRTQQEDSAVYLCASSLVGWVQSQETQYFGPGTRLLVL.

Here the CDR3 reads CASSIGTGDSYNEQFF. CDR3 DNA: TGTGCCAGTAGTATCGGGACAGGAGACTCCTACAATGAGCAGTTCTTC. The J gene is TRBJ2-1, the V gene TRBV19, with 8 bases aligning to TRBD1. Germline V gene data show CDR1 as LNHDA and CDR2 as SQIVND (reference sequence). The CDR3 sequence is 16 residues long. Trimming took 3 bases from V and 0 from J; bases not matched to a gene: 4. The entire variable domain, with the rest obtained from reference TRBV19 and TRBJ2-1, is as follows: DGGITQSPKYLFRKEGQNVTLSCEQNLNHDAMYWYRQDPGQGLRLIYYSQIVNDFQKGDIAEGYSVSREKKESFPLTVTSAQKNPTAFYLCASSIGTGDSYNEQFFGPGTRLTVL.

This clone is medium-sized. V gene TRBV7-9 combines with J gene TRBJ2-7, with 8 bases matching TRBD1. Germline V gene data show CDR1 as SEHNR and CDR2 as FQNEAQ (reference sequence). V lost 5 bases and J lost 0; bases outside the gene matches: 3. CDR3 length: 14 amino acids. The CDR3 sequence is CASSGQGYSYEQYF. The CDR3 DNA is TGTGCCAGCAGCGGACAGGGATACTCCTACGAGCAGTACTTC.